Listed below are T cell receptor beta chains from one sample, sequenced in a study of blood T cell repertoires in COVID-19. TCRdb's copy holds only in-frame clones and misses some; the assay was immunoSEQ multiplex PCR. The sample comprises about 24,000 clones, 89% of which are singletons, and approximately 20% rests with the top ten. Sequences were obtained from peripheral blood. The origin of the receptors is a human donor in a cohort sampled during active COVID-19. Both conserved end residues are part of each CDR3. D genes are given only for firm matches. Rows may omit the clone size; those that give it use once, few, many or a size class.

D gene,J gene,clone size,V gene,CDR3 protein,CDR3 DNA
.,TRBJ2-7,.,TRBV19,CASSIQGRLSIAEQYF,TGTGCCAGTAGTATTCAGGGTAGGCTCTCCATTGCCGAGCAGTACTTC
TRBD1,TRBJ2-3,.,TRBV29-1,CSVDRGEGTDTQYF,TGCAGCGTGGACAGGGGAGAGGGCACAGATACGCAGTATTTT
.,TRBJ2-5,.,TRBV30,CAWSIGSAGQETQYF,TGTGCCTGGAGCATCGGTTCGGCGGGACAAGAGACCCAGTACTTC
.,TRBJ2-7,once,TRBV12-3/TRBV12-4,CASSFRETYEQYF,TGTGCCAGCAGTTTCAGGGAAACCTACGAGCAGTACTTC
.,TRBJ1-4,.,TRBV2,CASIQGSTNEKLFF,TGTGCCAGCATCCAGGGTTCAACTAATGAAAAACTGTTTTTT
.,TRBJ2-1,.,TRBV5-5,CASSLGAQDNEQFF,TGTGCCAGCAGCTTGGGGGCACAAGACAATGAGCAGTTCTTC
.,TRBJ2-5,.,TRBV6-6,CASRDREIQTQYF,TGTGCCAGCAGGGACAGAGAAATCCAGACCCAGTACTTC
.,TRBJ2-3,.,TRBV15,CATSSPSTDTQYF,TGTGCCACCAGCAGTCCTAGCACAGATACGCAGTATTTT
.,TRBJ1-1,.,TRBV7-2,CASSLNPGTEAFF,TGTGCCAGCAGCCTCAATCCGGGGACTGAAGCTTTCTTT
.,TRBJ1-2,.,TRBV3-1/TRBV3-2,CASSQGADAYGYTF,TGTGCCAGCAGCCAAGGGGCAGACGCCTATGGCTACACCTTC
.,TRBJ2-1,.,TRBV6-4,CASSVWGVVAVTYNEQFF,TGTGCCAGCAGTGTATGGGGCGTAGTAGCGGTAACTTACAATGAGCAGTTCTTC
TRBD1,TRBJ1-2,medium-sized,TRBV6-2/TRBV6-3,CASSYGQGAIGYTF,TGTGCCAGCAGCTATGGACAGGGGGCGATTGGCTACACCTTC
.,TRBJ2-5,.,TRBV30,CAWSAFFQETQYF,TGTGCCTGGAGTGCCTTCTTCCAAGAGACCCAGTACTTC
TRBD2,TRBJ2-1,.,TRBV7-9,CASNGRERETEQFF,TGTGCCAGCAACGGCCGGGAGCGGGAGACTGAGCAGTTCTTC
.,TRBJ2-3,.,TRBV10-3,CAISERAGPTDTQYF,TGTGCCATCAGTGAGCGGGCAGGGCCCACAGATACGCAGTATTTT
TRBD2,TRBJ2-1,.,TRBV7-2,CASSLVVGGYNEQFF,TGTGCCAGCAGCTTAGTTGTCGGGGGGTATAATGAGCAGTTCTTC
TRBD1,TRBJ2-3,.,TRBV6-5,CASSPNTGGTDTQYF,TGTGCCAGCAGTCCAAACACAGGGGGCACAGATACGCAGTATTTT
.,TRBJ1-5,.,TRBV5-6,CASSFRQGNQPQHF,TGTGCCAGCAGCTTTCGACAGGGCAATCAGCCCCAGCATTTT
.,TRBJ2-7,.,TRBV28,CASSLNLGTQDSYEQYF,TGTGCCAGCAGTTTAAACCTGGGGACACAGGATTCCTACGAGCAGTACTTC
.,TRBJ2-7,.,TRBV5-1,CASSLQGSGNEQYF,TGCGCCAGCAGCTTACAGGGTTCTGGGAACGAGCAGTACTTC
.,TRBJ1-2,once,TRBV19,CASSKGGTGRAHYGYTF,TGTGCCAGTAGTAAGGGAGGAACGGGACGGGCCCACTATGGCTACACCTTC
.,TRBJ2-7,.,TRBV7-2,CASSLVGAHSYEQYF,TGTGCCAGCAGCTTAGTGGGGGCCCATTCCTACGAGCAGTACTTC
.,TRBJ2-2,.,TRBV18,CASSLRRPSRGTGELFF,TGTGCCAGCTCACTCCGTAGACCGTCCCGGGGCACCGGGGAGCTGTTTTTT
.,TRBJ1-4,.,TRBV28,CASSSTTVVLFF,TGTGCCAGCAGTTCCACAACAGTGGTACTGTTTTTT
.,TRBJ2-1,.,TRBV19,CASAPLGHEQFF,TGTGCCAGCGCACCTTTGGGCCATGAGCAGTTCTTC
.,TRBJ2-5,.,TRBV6-5,CASSFRDTQETQYF,TGTGCCAGCAGTTTCCGGGACACCCAAGAGACCCAGTACTTC
TRBD1,TRBJ2-7,.,TRBV7-2,CASSFDGTGVEQYF,TGTGCCAGCAGCTTCGACGGGACAGGGGTCGAGCAGTACTTC
TRBD2,TRBJ2-1,once,TRBV7-9,CASSPSASGSEASYNEQFF,TGTGCCAGCAGCCCGTCGGCTAGCGGGAGTGAGGCCTCCTACAATGAGCAGTTCTTC
TRBD1,TRBJ2-6,.,TRBV2,CASSSGGTGDWDGANVLTF,TGTGCCAGCAGTTCCGGAGGGACAGGGGACTGGGATGGGGCCAACGTCCTGACTTTC
.,TRBJ1-5,.,TRBV19,CASKDSLNQPQHF,TGTGCCAGCAAGGACAGCCTCAATCAGCCCCAGCATTTT
.,TRBJ2-2,.,TRBV5-6,CASREGVDTGELFF,TGTGCCAGCAGAGAGGGGGTAGACACCGGGGAGCTGTTTTTT
TRBD2,TRBJ2-5,.,TRBV5-1,CASSLAGDNRETQYF,TGCGCCAGCAGCTTAGCGGGGGATAATCGGGAGACCCAGTACTTC
TRBD1,TRBJ2-7,.,TRBV2,CASRPTGGNEQYF,TGTGCCAGCAGGCCGACAGGGGGCAACGAGCAGTACTTC
.,TRBJ1-4,once,TRBV30,CAWSILGAGEKLFF,TGTGCCTGGAGTATTTTGGGGGCGGGTGAAAAACTGTTTTTT
.,TRBJ1-5,once,TRBV12-5,CASGSTGGPVDNQPQHF,TGTGCTAGTGGTTCGACGGGTGGTCCCGTGGACAATCAGCCCCAGCATTTT
TRBD1,TRBJ1-1,.,TRBV2,CASSPQGVNTEAFF,TGTGCCAGCAGCCCACAGGGGGTGAACACTGAAGCTTTCTTT
TRBD2,TRBJ2-7,.,TRBV10-3,CAISLAGTIGEQYF,TGTGCCATCAGTCTAGCGGGAACGATCGGCGAGCAGTACTTC
.,TRBJ2-3,.,TRBV7-8,CASSLASGTDTQYF,TGTGCCAGCAGCTTAGCGAGCGGCACAGATACGCAGTATTTT
.,TRBJ1-1,once,TRBV6-5,CASRGRENGDTEAFF,TGTGCCAGCCGGGGGAGGGAAAATGGGGACACTGAAGCTTTCTTT
.,TRBJ2-5,.,TRBV30,CAWSEGTSETQYF,TGTGCCTGGAGTGAAGGGACATCGGAGACCCAGTACTTC
.,TRBJ2-2,.,TRBV30,CAWKVRASGELFF,TGTGCCTGGAAAGTCAGGGCATCCGGGGAGCTGTTTTTT
.,TRBJ1-1,once,TRBV9,CASSVEEGTEAFF,TGTGCCAGCAGCGTAGAGGAGGGAACTGAAGCTTTCTTT
.,TRBJ2-3,.,TRBV29-1,CSVERHNEFTDTQYF,TGCAGCGTTGAGAGACACAATGAATTCACAGATACGCAGTATTTT
.,TRBJ1-3,.,TRBV3-1/TRBV3-2,CASSHQTTSGNTIYF,TGTGCCAGCAGCCATCAGACTACCTCTGGAAACACCATATATTTT
TRBD2,TRBJ2-7,.,TRBV29-1,CSVRRGAGGSSYEQYF,TGCAGCGTTCGCCGGGGGGCGGGAGGTAGCTCCTACGAGCAGTACTTC
.,TRBJ2-1,.,TRBV18,CASSPSMRDNEQFF,TGTGCCAGCTCACCAAGTATGAGGGACAATGAGCAGTTCTTC
TRBD2,TRBJ2-7,.,TRBV19,CASSISASGGYEQYF,TGTGCCAGTAGTATAAGCGCGAGCGGGGGCTACGAGCAGTACTTC
TRBD1,TRBJ1-2,.,TRBV2,CASSGTVTNYGYTF,TGTGCCAGCAGCGGGACAGTTACTAACTATGGCTACACCTTC
TRBD1,TRBJ1-1,.,TRBV5-4,CASSWGQQNTEAFF,TGTGCCAGCAGCTGGGGACAGCAGAACACTGAAGCTTTCTTT
.,TRBJ2-7,.,TRBV18,CASSPPTGTSAYEQYF,TGTGCCAGCTCACCGCCTACCGGGACAAGTGCCTACGAGCAGTACTTC
TRBD1,TRBJ1-1,.,TRBV6-4,CASRGDRASGGTEAFF,TGTGCCAGCAGGGGGGACAGGGCTAGTGGGGGCACTGAAGCTTTCTTT
.,TRBJ2-7,.,TRBV10-1,CASSEKNRVNEQYF,TGCGCCAGCAGTGAGAAGAACAGGGTAAACGAGCAGTACTTC
.,TRBJ1-1,.,TRBV6-5,CASSRGGVDLTEAFF,TGTGCCAGCAGTCGGGGAGGAGTCGACCTCACTGAAGCTTTCTTT
.,TRBJ2-2,.,TRBV7-6,CASSPESVPNTGELFF,TGTGCCAGCAGCCCGGAAAGCGTTCCGAACACCGGGGAGCTGTTTTTT